A single T cell receptor (beta chain) is shown here with its context. The antigen is undetermined. The CDR3 has 21 amino acids. Unmatched junction bases numbered 15, after V lost 0 bases and J lost 4 bases. CDR1 and CDR2 from the germline V gene are ENHRY and SYGVKD. PCR amplification relied on 60 Vbeta primers (plus 13 Jbeta primers). TCRdb's copy holds only in-frame clones and misses some; the assay was immunoSEQ multiplex PCR. The sample holds over 110,000 clones, about 80% seen once. The data originate from a study of cytomegalovirus exposure and HLA in healthy donors. Overall study: A prior analysis found more than 90 million unique TCR beta sequences from some 200 million T cells. Study-wide results and limits: Later analysis associated a missense DCLRE1C variant with TCR beta V- and J-gene trimming. Previous analysis showed most TCR beta V segments were productive about 87% or about 30% of the time. Some V segments could not be told apart, so they were left out, TRBV6-2 and TRBV6-3 among them.

The receptor's source is a man aged 35-49 years in good health and CMV-seronegative. The sequenced sample consisted of PBMCs. The gene calls are TRBV10-3 and TRBJ2-6, with 10 bases aligning to TRBD1. The DNA for the CDR3 is TGTGCCATCAGTGAGTCGACGTGGGGACAGGGGAATTCGGGAGGGGCCAACGTCCTGACTTTC. Amino acids: CAISESTWGQGNSGGANVLTF.